The clone carrying this T cell receptor beta chain occurred once. The CDR3 has 14 residues. V was shortened by 3 bases and J by 0 bases, with 8 bases between the two germline ends. Germline CDR1 and CDR2: LGHDT and YNNKEL (reference sequence). Authors' analysis steps: Amplification from reference gene primers served as the basis for estimated nucleated cell counts. Method: immunoSEQ multiplex PCR; TCRdb's copy keeps in-frame clones and lacks some. That table gives V, J and clone size, and the DNA gave D and trimming. The sample lists approximately 130,000 clones, about four fifths occurring once. This entry belongs to a study of blood T cell repertoires in COVID-19.

The specimen was peripheral blood. The V and J genes are TRBV3-1 (or the pseudogene TRBV3-2) and TRBJ2-5; D unclear. The sequence came from a human donor in a cohort sampled during active COVID-19. CDR3: CASSQRRNQETQYF. CDR3 in DNA: TGTGCCAGCAGCCAGCGTCGAAACCAAGAGACCCAGTACTTC.